The 14 T cell receptor beta chains given below trace back to one sample, sequenced in a study of STAT5B mutations in CD4+ large granular lymphocyte leukemia. The protocol was immunoSEQ multiplex PCR, while the TCRdb copy is restricted to in-frame clones and leaves out a portion. The sample contains 30,000 or so clones, 76% of which appear only once. Source material: CD4+ T cells from blood buffy coats. Receptors originate from a human donor in good health.

The CDR3 sequence is CASNTLSGSFEQFF. The CDR3 DNA is TGTGCCAGCAATACCCTAAGCGGGAGCTTTGAGCAGTTCTTC. V usage is TRBV28 and J usage is TRBJ2-1; 8 positions agree with TRBD2. The CDR3 covers 14 residues. V shed 7 bases and J 9 bases; nucleotides not matched to a gene: 11. The germline V gene encodes CDR1 MDHEN and CDR2 SYDVKM. Full variable domain (remainder filled in from reference TRBV28 and TRBJ2-1): DVKVTQSSRYLVKRTGEKVFLECVQDMDHENMFWYRQDPGLGLRLIYFSYDVKMKEKGDIPEGYSVSREKKERFSLILESASTNQTSMYLCASNTLSGSFEQFFGPGTRLTVL.

This clone was picked up a small number of times. In nucleotides, the CDR3 is TGTGCTAGTGGTTTGGCCAAAGCCCAGAGATCAGGAAAACTGTTTTTT. Its translation: CASGLAKAQRSGKLFF. This chain connects TRBV12-5 to TRBJ1-4; the D is unclear. Germline CDR1 LGHNT, CDR2 FRNRAP. The V end was cut by 1 base, the J end by 10 bases, with 19 bases between. CDR3 length: 16 amino acids.

The CDR3 protein is CASSKARADGERGIQYF. As DNA, the CDR3 is TGTGCCAGTAGTAAAGCCCGAGCGGACGGCGAGAGGGGCATTCAGTACTTC. J is TRBJ2-4 and V is TRBV19; D assignment may be TRBD1 or TRBD2 (5 bases each). Germline V CDR1 and CDR2: LNHDA, SQIVND (reference sequence). Trimming stripped 4 bases from V and 9 bases from J, with 25 bases between. The CDR3 sequence is 17 residues long.

The rearrangement joins TRBV7-9 to TRBJ2-1; perhaps TRBD2 as D (5 bases). This CDR3 spans 15 amino acids. Per the germline V gene, CDR1 is SEHNR and CDR2 is FQNEAQ (reference sequence). Trimming stripped 1 base from V and 15 bases from J, with 22 bases between. The CDR3 here is CASSLGSSLVMGVFF. The CDR3 nucleotides read TGTGCCAGCAGCTTAGGCAGTAGTCTGGTGATGGGAGTGTTCTTC. The variable domain in full, with the rest retrieved from reference TRBV7-9 and TRBJ2-1, is DTGVSQNPRHKITKRGQNVTFRCDPISEHNRLYWYRQTLGQGPEFLTYFQNEAQLEKSRLLSDRFSAERPKGSFSTLEIQRTEQGDSAMYLCASSLGSSLVMGVFFGPGTRLTVL.

This clone was seen just once. The chain couples TRBV6-6 to TRBJ2-7; 7 nucleotides line up with TRBD2. CDR1 and CDR2 (germline): MNHNY, SVGAGI (reference sequence). The ends lost 0 bases at V and 6 bases at J; junction bases unmatched: 5. This CDR3 is built from 14 residues. CDR3 coding DNA: TGTGCCAGCAGTTACTCGAGCGGGGAGGGCGAGCAGTACTTC. Translating gives CASSYSSGEGEQYF.

This clone turned up a few times. In DNA, the CDR3 is TGTGCCAGCACCAAGCTGGGTTCACCCCTCCACTTT. Translation gives CASTKLGSPLHF. V is TRBV6-6 and J is TRBJ1-6; D is unresolved. V was cut by 7 bases and J by 9 bases, with 10 bases left in between. Germline V gene data show CDR1 as MNHNY and CDR2 as SVGAGI (reference sequence). The CDR3 totals 12 residues.

The V and J genes are TRBV7-2 and TRBJ2-3, with 9 bases aligning to TRBD1. This CDR3 region has 15 residues. Germline V gene data show CDR1 as SGHTA and CDR2 as FQGNSA. V dropped 3 bases and J dropped 0; count of bases not matched to a gene: 1. CDR3 residues: CASSFDRGSTDTQYF. The CDR3 DNA follows: TGTGCCAGCAGCTTCGACAGGGGGAGCACAGATACGCAGTATTTT.

The chain recombines TRBV7-8 with TRBJ2-3; tentative D call: TRBD2 (6 bases). CDR3 length equals 17 residues. V shed 5 bases and J shed 2 bases, with 20 bases lying between them. Germline V gene lookup returns CDR1 SGHVS and CDR2 FQNEAQ. The CDR3 sequence is CASSHTTAGRFTDTQYF. Written as DNA, the CDR3 is TGTGCCAGCAGCCATACCACTGCGGGGCGCTTCACAGATACGCAGTATTTT.

The chain is built from TRBV11-2 and TRBJ2-5; D is uncertain. Trimming cost V 4 bases and J 2 bases, with 8 bases left between them. The CDR3 length is 13 residues. Germline V gives CDR1 SGHAT, CDR2 FQNNGV. The CDR3 DNA reads TGTGCCAGCAGCTCCAGGCCTCAAGAGACCCAGTACTTC. Translating gives CASSSRPQETQYF.

The V call is TRBV4-3, the J call TRBJ1-2, with 7 positions matching TRBD1. V dropped 1 base and J dropped 13; count of bases not matched to a gene: 9. The CDR3 runs 13 residues. CDR1 and CDR2 from the germline V gene are LGHNA and YSLEER. CDR3: CASSQGIQGGTTF. In nucleotides, the CDR3 is TGCGCCAGCAGCCAAGGGATCCAGGGGGGTACCACCTTC.

The chain employs TRBV6-1 and TRBJ1-2; 8 bases match TRBD1. In germline, CDR1 is MNHNS, CDR2 SASEGT. CDR3 size: 15 residues. V was clipped by 1 base and J by 7 bases; unmatched bases: 8. Here the CDR3 reads CASSEVATGDSGYTF. The CDR3 coding sequence is TGTGCCAGCAGTGAAGTAGCGACAGGGGATTCTGGCTACACCTTC.

This clone came up a few times. This rearrangement joins TRBV28 to TRBJ2-2; 11 bases line up with TRBD2. This CDR3 spans 17 amino acids. Germline-derived CDR1 and CDR2 are MDHEN and SYDVKM. The junction had 4 bases not matched to a gene; V was cut back by 4 bases and J by 0 bases. CDR3 amino acids: CASSSRLAGSNTGELFF. The CDR3 nucleotides are TGTGCCAGCAGTTCCCGACTAGCGGGGTCGAACACCGGGGAGCTGTTTTTT.

The chain combines TRBV9 with TRBJ2-5, with 11 bases matching TRBD1. The CDR3 has 14 amino acids. CDR1 is SGDLS and CDR2 is YYNGEE in the germline V gene. Trimming took 4 bases from V and 4 from J; bases not matched to a gene: 3. The CDR3 loop reads CASSRTGGRETQYF. In DNA, the CDR3 is TGTGCCAGCAGCAGGACAGGGGGCCGAGAGACCCAGTACTTC.

Only one count was recorded for this clone. The chain couples TRBV2 to TRBJ1-3; the D gene is possibly TRBD1 (5 bases). The CDR3 covers 14 residues. Germline V lookup: CDR1 SNHLY, CDR2 FYNNEI. Deletions cut 6 bases from V and 0 bases from J, with 9 bases between. In DNA, the CDR3 is TGTGCCAGCAGCCAGACAGCCTCTGGAAACACCATATATTTT. Translation: CASSQTASGNTIYF.